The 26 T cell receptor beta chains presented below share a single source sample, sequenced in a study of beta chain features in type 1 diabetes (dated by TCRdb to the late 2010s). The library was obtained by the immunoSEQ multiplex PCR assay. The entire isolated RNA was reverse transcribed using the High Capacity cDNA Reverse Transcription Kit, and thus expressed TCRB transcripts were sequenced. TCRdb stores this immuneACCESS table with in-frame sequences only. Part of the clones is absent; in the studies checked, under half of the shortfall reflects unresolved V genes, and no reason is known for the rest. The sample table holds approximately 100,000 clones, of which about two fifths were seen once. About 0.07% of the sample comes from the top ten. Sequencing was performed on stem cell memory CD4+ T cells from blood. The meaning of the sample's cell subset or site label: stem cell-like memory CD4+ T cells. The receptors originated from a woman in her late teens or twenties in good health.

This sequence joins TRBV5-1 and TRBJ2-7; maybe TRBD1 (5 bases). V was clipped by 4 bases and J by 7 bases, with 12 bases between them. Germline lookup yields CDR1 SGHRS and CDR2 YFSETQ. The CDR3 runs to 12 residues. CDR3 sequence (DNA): TGCGCCAGCAGCCCACAGGTGGGGGAGCAGTACTTC. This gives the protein CASSPQVGEQYF.

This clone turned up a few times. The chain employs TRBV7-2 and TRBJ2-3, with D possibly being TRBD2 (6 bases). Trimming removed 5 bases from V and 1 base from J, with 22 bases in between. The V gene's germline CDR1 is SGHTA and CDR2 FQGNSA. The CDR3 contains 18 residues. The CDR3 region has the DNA TGTGCCAGCAGCCAGCCTGGCGGGGTTCGGGTGGGCACAGATACGCAGTATTTT. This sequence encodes CASSQPGGVRVGTDTQYF.

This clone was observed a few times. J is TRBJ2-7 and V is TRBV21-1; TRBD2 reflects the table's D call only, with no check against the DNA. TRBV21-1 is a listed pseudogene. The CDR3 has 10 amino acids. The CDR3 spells CASSKGGQYF. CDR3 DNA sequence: TGTGCCAGCAGCAAGGGGGGACAGTACTTC.

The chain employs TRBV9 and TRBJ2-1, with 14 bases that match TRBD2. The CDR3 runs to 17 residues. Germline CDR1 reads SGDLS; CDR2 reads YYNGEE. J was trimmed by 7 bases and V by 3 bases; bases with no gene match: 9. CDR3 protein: CASSAGLAGEVWNEQFF. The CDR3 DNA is TGTGCCAGCAGCGCGGGACTAGCGGGAGAGGTTTGGAATGAGCAGTTCTTC.

CDR3 nucleotide sequence: TGCAGCGTAATGAAGGGTCGACAGGGCTATGGCTACACCTTC. This sequence encodes CSVMKGRQGYGYTF. The V call is TRBV29-1, the J call TRBJ1-2; 7 positions agree with TRBD1. Trimming took 6 bases from V and 4 from J; bases not matched to a gene: 11. Germline CDR1 is SQVTM and CDR2 is ANQGSEA. The CDR3 spans 14 residues.

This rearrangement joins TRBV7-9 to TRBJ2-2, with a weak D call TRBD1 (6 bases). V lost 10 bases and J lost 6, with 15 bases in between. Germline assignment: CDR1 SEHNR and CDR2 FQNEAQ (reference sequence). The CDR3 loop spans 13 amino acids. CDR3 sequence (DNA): TGTGCCACTAGGGGCAGGGGTTCCGGGGAGCTGTTTTTT. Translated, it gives CATRGRGSGELFF.

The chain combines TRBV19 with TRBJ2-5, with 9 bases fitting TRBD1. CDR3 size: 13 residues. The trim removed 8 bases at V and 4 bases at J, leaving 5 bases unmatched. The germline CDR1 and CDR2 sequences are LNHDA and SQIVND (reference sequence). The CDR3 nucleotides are TGTGCCAGTTCCGACAGGGGGGGAGAGACCCAGTACTTC. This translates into CASSDRGGETQYF.

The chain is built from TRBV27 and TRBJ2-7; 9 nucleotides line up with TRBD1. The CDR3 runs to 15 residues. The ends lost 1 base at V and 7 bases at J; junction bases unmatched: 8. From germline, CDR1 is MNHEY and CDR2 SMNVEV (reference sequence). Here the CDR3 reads CASSLLPGQGREQYF. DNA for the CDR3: TGTGCCAGCAGTTTATTGCCCGGACAGGGGAGAGAGCAGTACTTC.

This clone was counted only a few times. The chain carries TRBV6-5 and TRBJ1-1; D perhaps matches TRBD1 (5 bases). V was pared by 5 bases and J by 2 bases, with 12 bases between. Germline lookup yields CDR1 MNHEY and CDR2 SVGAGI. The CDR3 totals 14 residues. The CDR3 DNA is TGTGCCAGCAGTCGGACACGGTTTAACACTGAAGCTTTCTTT. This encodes CASSRTRFNTEAFF.

This CDR3 is CATSTGMNTEAFF. The CDR3 nucleotides are TGTGCCACCTCGACAGGGATGAACACTGAAGCTTTCTTT. J is TRBJ1-1 and V is TRBV19; 7 positions match TRBD1. V shed 10 bases and J 0 bases; nucleotides not matched to a gene: 5. The CDR3 contains 13 residues. Germline lookup yields CDR1 LNHDA and CDR2 SQIVND (reference sequence).

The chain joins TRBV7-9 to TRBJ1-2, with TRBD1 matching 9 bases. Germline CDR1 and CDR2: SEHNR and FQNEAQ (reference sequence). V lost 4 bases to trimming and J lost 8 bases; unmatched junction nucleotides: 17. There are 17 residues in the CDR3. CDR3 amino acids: CASSYTGTGRPLRGYTF. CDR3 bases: TGTGCCAGCAGCTACACCGGGACAGGGAGACCTCTTCGGGGCTACACCTTC. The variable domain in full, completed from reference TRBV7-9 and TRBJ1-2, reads DTGVSQNPRHKITKRGQNVTFRCDPISEHNRLYWYRQTLGQGPEFLTYFQNEAQLEKSRLLSDRFSAERPKGSFSTLEIQRTEQGDSAMYLCASSYTGTGRPLRGYTFGSGTRLTVV.

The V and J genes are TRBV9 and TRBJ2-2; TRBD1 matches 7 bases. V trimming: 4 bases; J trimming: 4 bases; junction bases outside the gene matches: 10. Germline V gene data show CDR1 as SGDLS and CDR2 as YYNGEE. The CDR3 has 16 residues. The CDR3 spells CASSSHGAGGTGELFF. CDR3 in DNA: TGTGCCAGCAGCTCCCATGGGGCAGGGGGCACCGGGGAGCTGTTTTTT.

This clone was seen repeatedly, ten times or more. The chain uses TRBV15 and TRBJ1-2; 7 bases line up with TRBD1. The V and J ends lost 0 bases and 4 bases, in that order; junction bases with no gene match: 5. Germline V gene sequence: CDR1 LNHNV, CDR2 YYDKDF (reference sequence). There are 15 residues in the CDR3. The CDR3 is CATSRESAGGYGYTF. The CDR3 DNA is TGTGCCACCAGCAGAGAATCGGCAGGGGGCTATGGCTACACCTTC.

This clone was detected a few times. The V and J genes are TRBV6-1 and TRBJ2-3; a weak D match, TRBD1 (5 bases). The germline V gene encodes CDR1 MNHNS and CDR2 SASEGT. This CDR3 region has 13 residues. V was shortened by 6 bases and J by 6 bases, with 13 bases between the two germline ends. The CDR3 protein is CASRRQGSDTQYF. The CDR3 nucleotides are TGTGCCAGCAGGCGCCAGGGATCCGATACGCAGTATTTT.

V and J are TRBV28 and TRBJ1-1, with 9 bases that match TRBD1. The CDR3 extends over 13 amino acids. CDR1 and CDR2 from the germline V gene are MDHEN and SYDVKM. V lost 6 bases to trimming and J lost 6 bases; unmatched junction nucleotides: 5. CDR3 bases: TGTGCCAGCAGACCTCACAGGGGGCCTGAAGCTTTCTTT. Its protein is CASRPHRGPEAFF.

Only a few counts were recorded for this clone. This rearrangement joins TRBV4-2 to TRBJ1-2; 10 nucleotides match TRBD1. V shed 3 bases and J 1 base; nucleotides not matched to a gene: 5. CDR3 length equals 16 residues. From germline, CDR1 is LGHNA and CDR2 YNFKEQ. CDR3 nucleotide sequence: TGTGCCAGCAGCCAGGGACAGGGGCCTCTTAACTATGGCTACACCTTC. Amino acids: CASSQGQGPLNYGYTF.

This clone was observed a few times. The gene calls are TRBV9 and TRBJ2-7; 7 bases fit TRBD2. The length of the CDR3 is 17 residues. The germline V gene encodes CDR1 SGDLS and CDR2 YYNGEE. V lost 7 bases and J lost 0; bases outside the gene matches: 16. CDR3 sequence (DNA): TGTGCCAGCTACCCCCGCCGGGGGGACTCCTTCTCCTACGAGCAGTACTTC. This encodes CASYPRRGDSFSYEQYF.

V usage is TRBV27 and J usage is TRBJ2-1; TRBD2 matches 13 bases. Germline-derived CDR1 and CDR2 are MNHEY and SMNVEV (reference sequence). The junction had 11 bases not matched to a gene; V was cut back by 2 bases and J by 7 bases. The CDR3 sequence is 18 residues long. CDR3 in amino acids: CASSLTPLAGGPRNEQFF. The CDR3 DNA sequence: TGTGCCAGCAGTTTAACCCCACTAGCGGGAGGGCCGAGGAATGAGCAGTTCTTC.

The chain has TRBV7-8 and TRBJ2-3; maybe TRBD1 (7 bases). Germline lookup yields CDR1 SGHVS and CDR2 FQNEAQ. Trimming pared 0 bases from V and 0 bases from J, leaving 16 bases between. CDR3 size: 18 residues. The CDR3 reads CASSLAWQGGLSTDTQYF. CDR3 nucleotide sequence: TGTGCCAGCAGCTTAGCGTGGCAGGGGGGCCTGAGCACAGATACGCAGTATTTT. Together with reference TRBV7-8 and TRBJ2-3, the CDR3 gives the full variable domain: GAGVSQSPRYKVAKRGQDVALRCDPISGHVSLFWYQQALGQGPEFLTYFQNEAQLDKSGLPSDRFFAERPEGSVSTLKIQRTQQEDSAVYLCASSLAWQGGLSTDTQYFGPGTRLTVL.

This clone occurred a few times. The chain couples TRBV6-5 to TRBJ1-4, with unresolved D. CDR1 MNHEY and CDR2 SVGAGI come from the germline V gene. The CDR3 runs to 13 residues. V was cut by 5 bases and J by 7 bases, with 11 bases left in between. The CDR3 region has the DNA TGTGCCAGCAGTCGCCGCGGTGGTGAAAAACTGTTTTTT. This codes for CASSRRGGEKLFF.

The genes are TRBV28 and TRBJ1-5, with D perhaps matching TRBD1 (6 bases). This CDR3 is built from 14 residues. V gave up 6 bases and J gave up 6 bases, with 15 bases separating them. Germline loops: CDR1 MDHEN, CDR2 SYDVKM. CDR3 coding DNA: TGTGCCAGCAGCCTCGCGGGGGCCGGTCAGCCCCAGCATTTT. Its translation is CASSLAGAGQPQHF.

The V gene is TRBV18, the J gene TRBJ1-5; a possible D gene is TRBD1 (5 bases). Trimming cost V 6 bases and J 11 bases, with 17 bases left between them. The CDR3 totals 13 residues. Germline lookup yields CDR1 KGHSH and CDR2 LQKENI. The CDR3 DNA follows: TGTGCCAGCTCTAAGGCCCCGGGGGAAGCCCAGCATTTT. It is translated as CASSKAPGEAQHF. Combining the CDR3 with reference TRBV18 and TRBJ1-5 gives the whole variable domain NAGVMQNPRHLVRRRGQEARLRCSPMKGHSHVYWYRQLPEEGLKFMVYLQKENIIDESGMPKERFSAEFPKEGPSILRIQQVVRGDSAAYFCASSKAPGEAQHFGDGTRLSIL.

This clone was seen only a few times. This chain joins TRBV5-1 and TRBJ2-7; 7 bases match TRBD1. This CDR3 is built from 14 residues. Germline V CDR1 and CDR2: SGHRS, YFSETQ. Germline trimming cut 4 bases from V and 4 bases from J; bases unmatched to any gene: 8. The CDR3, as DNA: TGCGCCAGCAGCCTCGCCGGGACAGAGTACGAGCAGTACTTC. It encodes CASSLAGTEYEQYF.

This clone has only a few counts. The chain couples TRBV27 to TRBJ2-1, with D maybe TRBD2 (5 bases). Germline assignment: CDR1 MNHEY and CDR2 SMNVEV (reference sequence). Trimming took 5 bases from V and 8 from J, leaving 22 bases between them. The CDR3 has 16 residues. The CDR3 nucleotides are TGTGCCAGCAGTCCCCTTCGGGGAATCATGGGCTATGAGCAGTTCTTC. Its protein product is CASSPLRGIMGYEQFF.

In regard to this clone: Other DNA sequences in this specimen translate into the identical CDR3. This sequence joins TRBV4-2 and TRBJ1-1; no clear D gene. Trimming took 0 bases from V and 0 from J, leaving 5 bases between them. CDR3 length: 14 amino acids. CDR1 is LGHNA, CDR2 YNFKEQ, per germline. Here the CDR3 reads CASSQETVNTEAFF. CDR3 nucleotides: TGTGCCAGCAGCCAAGAAACAGTGAACACTGAAGCTTTCTTT.

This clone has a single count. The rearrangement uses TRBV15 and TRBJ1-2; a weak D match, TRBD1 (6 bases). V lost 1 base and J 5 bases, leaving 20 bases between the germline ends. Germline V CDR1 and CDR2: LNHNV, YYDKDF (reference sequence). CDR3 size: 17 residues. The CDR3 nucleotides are TGTGCCACCAGCAGAGTAGTTACGGCCAGGGGACGTTATGGCTACACCTTC. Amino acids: CATSRVVTARGRYGYTF.